This TCR beta chain was captured by sequencing in a study of OX40 agonist ivuxolimab in advanced cancers. About the investigation overall: Ivuxolimab was a fully human IgG2 agonistic monoclonal antibody targeting the costimulatory receptor OX40 (CD134). The purpose of peripheral TCRbeta sequencing was to test whether ivuxolimab changed TCR sequence diversity and led to clonal T-cell expansion. The dose-escalation cohort was 82.7% male with a mean age of roughly 60 years, ranging from 23 to 79. Patients were allowed to have had prior anti-PD-1, anti-PD-L1 or anti-CTLA-4 therapy, and approximately 40% of the dose-escalation patients had previously received checkpoint inhibitors. Intravenous ivuxolimab was administered to patients every 2 weeks at six dose levels: 0.01, 0.1, 0.3, 1.5, 3 and 10 mg/kg. Partial responses occurred in three dose-escalation patients: two with cutaneous melanoma and one with hepatocellular carcinoma. The paper reports the monotherapy dose-escalation portion (N ≈ 50 patients) of the phase I ivuxolimab trial. Of the approximately 53 patients in dose escalation, about 20 had hepatocellular carcinoma, some 15 had melanoma, 9 had renal cell carcinoma and 9 had head and neck cancer. What the work shows at the level of the full study, not this receptor alone: Low levels of normalized T-cell clonal expansion were also seen in some patients who did not respond. Which antigens the clonally expanded peripheral T cells were specific for was not determined. On average, CD8+ T cells showed more expanded clones than CD4+ T cells after ivuxolimab. In partial responders in the 0.1-3.0 mg/kg groups, normalized peripheral clonal expansion was found to be among the lowest, especially among CD8+ T cells. At doses from 0.1 to 3.0 mg/kg, clonal expansion was seen in both CD4+ and CD8+ blood T cells between baseline and week 6.

The trial excluded patients who had a history of autoimmune disease or who were on systemic immunosuppression. Peripheral blood for TCR sequencing was collected from all dose cohorts at baseline, on cycle 4 day 1, and on cycle 7 day 1. Samples were obtained from an open-label, multicenter, first-in-human phase I dose-escalation trial of ivuxolimab. Adults with locally advanced or metastatic melanoma, renal cell, hepatocellular, or head and neck squamous cell carcinoma were enrolled in the trial. Before TCR sequencing, CD4+ T cells and CD8+ T cells from peripheral blood were sorted into separate populations. On this clone itself: Which antigen it targets is not known. Base quality data are lacking; no much larger clone is found one base away.

Between the V and J ends, shortened by 0 bases and 4 bases respectively, the junction contains 12 bases. The CDR3 spans 15 residues, from the cysteine through the phenylalanine. Of the read, only the CDR3 DNA is kept; its 45 bases are in frame from base 1. CDR1 LGHNA and CDR2 YNFKEQ are derived from the germline V gene. To sequence the TCRbeta CDR3 region, genomic DNA was isolated from the sorted cells. The immunoSEQ Assay was used for sequencing of TCRbeta CDR3 regions. The clones in this table, taken by TCRdb from immuneACCESS, are in-frame only. Not every clone is retained; where verified, under half of the shortfall comes from an unresolved V gene, and the cause of the rest is unknown. The sample table records over 35,000 clones; roughly nine tenths of these occur just once. The top ten hold roughly 10% of the sample.

The rearranged chain carries TRBV4-2 and TRBJ2-5, with the D gene not confidently named. The origin of this receptor is an adult with an advanced solid tumor such as melanoma, head and neck, liver or kidney cancer. This sample comprised CD4+ or CD8+ T cells sorted from blood, obtained in a trial of the OX40 agonist ivuxolimab. The CDR3 here reads CASSQEASLRETQYF. The DNA sequence reads TGTGCCAGCAGCCAAGAAGCGTCTCTGAGAGAGACCCAGTACTTC.